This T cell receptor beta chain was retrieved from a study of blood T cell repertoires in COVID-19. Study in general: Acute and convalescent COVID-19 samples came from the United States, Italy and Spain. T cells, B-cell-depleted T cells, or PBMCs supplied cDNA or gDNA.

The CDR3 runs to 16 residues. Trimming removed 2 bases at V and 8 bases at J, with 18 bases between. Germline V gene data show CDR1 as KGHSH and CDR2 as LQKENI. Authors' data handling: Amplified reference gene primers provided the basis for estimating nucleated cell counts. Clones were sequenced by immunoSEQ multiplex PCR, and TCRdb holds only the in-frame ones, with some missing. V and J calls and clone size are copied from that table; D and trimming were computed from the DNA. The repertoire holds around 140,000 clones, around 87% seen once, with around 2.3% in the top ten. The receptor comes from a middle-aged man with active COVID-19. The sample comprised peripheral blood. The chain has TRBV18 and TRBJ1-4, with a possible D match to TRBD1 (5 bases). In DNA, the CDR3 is TGTGCCAGCTCACCAACCCACCCCACAGGCGGAGAAAAACTGTTTTTT. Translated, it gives CASSPTHPTGGEKLFF.